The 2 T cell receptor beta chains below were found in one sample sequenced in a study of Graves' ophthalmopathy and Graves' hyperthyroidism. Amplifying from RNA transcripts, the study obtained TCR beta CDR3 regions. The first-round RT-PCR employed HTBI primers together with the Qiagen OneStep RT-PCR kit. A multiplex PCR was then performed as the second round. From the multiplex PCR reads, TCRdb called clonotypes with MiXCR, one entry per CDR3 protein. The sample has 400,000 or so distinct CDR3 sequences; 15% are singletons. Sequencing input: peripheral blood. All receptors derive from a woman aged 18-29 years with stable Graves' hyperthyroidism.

The CDR3 bases are TGTGCCAGCAGCCAGCAATTAGGACAGGATGGCTACACCTTC. Its translation is CASSQQLGQDGYTF. J is TRBJ1-2 and V is TRBV7-2; 7 nucleotides line up with TRBD1. The V and J ends lost 5 bases and 6 bases, in that order; junction bases with no gene match: 9. The CDR3 runs to 14 residues. Germline CDR1 and CDR2: SGHTA and FQGNSA.

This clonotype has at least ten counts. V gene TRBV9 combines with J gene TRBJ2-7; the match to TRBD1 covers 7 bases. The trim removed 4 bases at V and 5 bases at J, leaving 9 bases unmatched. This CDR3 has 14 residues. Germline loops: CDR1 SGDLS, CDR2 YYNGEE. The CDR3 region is CASSLYGTGDEQYF. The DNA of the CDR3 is TGTGCCAGCAGCCTCTACGGTACAGGGGACGAGCAGTACTTC. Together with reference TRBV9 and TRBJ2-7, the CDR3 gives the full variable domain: DSGVTQTPKHLITATGQRVTLRCSPRSGDLSVYWYQQSLDQGLQFLIQYYNGEERAKGNILERFSAQQFPDLHSELNLSSLELGDSALYFCASSLYGTGDEQYFGPGTRLTVT.